This T cell receptor beta chain was identified during a study of shared clonotypes between healthy human individuals. Study-wide background: CD4 naive cells filled three plates per donor, CD4 memory three, CD8 naive two and CD8 memory one.

Sequencing was at deep level. The assay was immunoSEQ multiplex PCR, and TCRdb's table has in-frame clones only and misses some. The sample consists of about 1.1 million clones, around three quarters of them appearing once. Overall study findings and caveats: Compared with clonotypes that all four donors shared, non-shared clonotypes had lower generation probabilities. Sampling covered blood only; tissue repertoires likely differ.

This CDR3 is 16 amino acids long. J gave up 4 bases and V 1 base, and 10 bases lay outside the gene matches. Germline CDR1 SGHNT, CDR2 YENEEA. About this clone itself: What it recognizes is unknown.

V is TRBV11-3 and J is TRBJ2-7, with TRBD1 matching 7 bases. Sequenced input: memory CD4+ T cells from PBMCs. As to subset: CD45RA-negative fraction. This clonotype was obtained from a man aged 18-30 years in good health. Some clones in this sample may be carry-over from other donors' samples. CDR3 nucleotides: TGTGCCAGCAGCTTAGGTGGAGGACAGGCGAATTACGAGCAGTACTTC. Encoded protein: CASSLGGGQANYEQYF. The whole variable domain, filled in from reference TRBV11-3 and TRBJ2-7, reads EAGVVQSPRYKIIEKKQPVAFWCNPISGHNTLYWYLQNLGQGPELLIRYENEEAVDDSQLPKDRFSAERLKGVDSTLKIQPAELGDSAVYLCASSLGGGQANYEQYFGPGTRLTVT.